Listed here are 21 T cell receptor beta chains from one sample, sequenced in a study of T cells in women clearing cervical HPV infection. The method was immunoSEQ multiplex PCR; TCRdb's version includes in-frame clones alone and lacks a portion of them. The listing records about 30,000 clones. The sequenced sample consisted of blood buffy coat. The receptors were gathered from a woman between 18 and 69 years old with a cervical HPV16 infection that either progressed to CIN3+ or cleared (not recorded which).

For this clone: The CDR3 end is not reached by the read, which stops 3 residues before it; the germline J gene fills it in. The chain recombines TRBV11-2 with TRBJ2-5, with no clear D. Germline V CDR1 and CDR2: SGHAT, FQNNGV. CDR3 length equals 13 residues. Trimming removed 2 bases from V and 0 bases from J, with 4 bases in between. The CDR3 reads CASSLQYQETQYF. The sequenced CDR3 bases are TGTGCCAGCAGCTTACAGTACCAAGAGACC.

Points on this clone: The read terminates 3 residues before the CDR3 end, so the remaining end is supplied by the germline J gene. V usage is TRBV18 and J usage is TRBJ1-2; 7 nucleotides agree with TRBD1. This CDR3 is 13 amino acids long. Germline CDR1 is KGHSH and CDR2 is LQKENI. Losses at the gene ends were 4 bases for V and 6 bases for J; bases not matched to a gene: 5. The CDR3 protein is CASSLRDSNGYTF. The sequenced CDR3 bases are TGTGCCAGCTCACTTCGGGACAGCAATGGC. The variable domain in full, completed from reference TRBV18 and TRBJ1-2, reads NAGVMQNPRHLVRRRGQEARLRCSPMKGHSHVYWYRQLPEEGLKFMVYLQKENIIDESGMPKERFSAEFPKEGPSILRIQQVVRGDSAAYFCASSLRDSNGYTFGSGTRLTVV.

A note on this clone: Read sequence stops 3 residues before the CDR3 end, and the germline J gene provides the missing end. The chain uses TRBV7-2 and TRBJ2-7; 7 nucleotides align to TRBD2. The CDR3 is made up of 15 amino acids. The germline V gene has CDR1 SGHTA and CDR2 FQGNSA. V lost 1 base, J lost 0 bases, and 3 bases stayed unmatched. The CDR3 loop is CASSLGLAVSYEQYF. Incomplete CDR3 DNA: TGTGCCAGCAGCTTAGGGCTAGCGGTCTCCTACGAG.

CDR3 DNA, as far as it was read: TGCAGTGCTAGCCCCCCCCTAGCTAGAGGTGACGAG. Encoded protein: CSASPPLARGDE. The CDR3 as a whole reads CSASPPLARGDEQYF. This sequence joins TRBV20-1 and TRBJ2-7; a weak D match, TRBD2 (5 bases). With the read ending 3 residues before the CDR3 end, the germline J gene is used to fill in that end. The germline gives CDR1 DFQATT, CDR2 SNEGSKA (reference sequence). There are 15 residues in the CDR3. V lost 3 bases, J lost 5 bases, and 20 bases lay in between.

About this clone itself: Read sequence stops 3 residues before the CDR3 end, and the germline J gene provides the missing end. The V and J genes are TRBV27 and TRBJ1-1, with 7 bases matching TRBD1. In germline, CDR1 is MNHEY, CDR2 SMNVEV (reference sequence). The CDR3 sequence is 13 residues long. V shed 6 bases, J shed 1 base, and the junction held 2 bases outside the gene matches. CDR3 bases read: TGTGCCAGCAGGACAGGGCCGAACACTGAA. It specifies CASRTGPNTE. The full CDR3 protein is CASRTGPNTEAFF.

As regards this clone: Read sequence stops 3 residues before the CDR3 end, and the germline J gene provides the missing end. The J gene is TRBJ1-1, the V gene TRBV20-1; D is undetermined. V lost 3 bases and J 3 bases, leaving 8 bases between the germline ends. The CDR3 has 12 amino acids. Looked up from germline, CDR1 is DFQATT and CDR2 is SNEGSKA (reference sequence). The CDR3 DNA, read in part, is TGCAGTGCTAGCCTCACATACACTGAA. Translated: CSASLTYTE. The CDR3, in full, reads CSASLTYTEAFF.

Note on this clone: The CDR3 end lies 3 residues beyond the end of the read and is filled in from the germline J gene. The chain uses TRBV11-2 and TRBJ2-5; no clear D. The germline gives CDR1 SGHAT, CDR2 FQNNGV. CDR3 length equals 12 residues. V was cut by 2 bases and J by 5 bases, with 6 bases left in between. CDR3 DNA (partial): TGTGCCAGCAGCTTAACTTCGGAGACC. It specifies CASSLTSET. The complete CDR3 protein is CASSLTSETQYF.

Note on this clone: The read stops 3 residues short of the end of the CDR3; the missing end is completed from the germline J gene. The chain is built from TRBV7-8 and TRBJ2-2; D not certain. From germline, CDR1 is SGHVS and CDR2 FQNEAQ. CDR3 length: 12 residues. V was clipped by 5 bases and J by 8 bases, with 9 bases between them. The CDR3 loop is CASSPVMGELFF. The CDR3 DNA, read in part, is TGTGCCAGCAGCCCGGTAATGGGGGAG. Supplemented by reference TRBV7-8 and TRBJ2-2, the full variable domain reads GAGVSQSPRYKVAKRGQDVALRCDPISGHVSLFWYQQALGQGPEFLTYFQNEAQLDKSGLPSDRFFAERPEGSVSTLKIQRTQQEDSAVYLCASSPVMGELFFGEGSRLTVL.

On this clone itself: The read stops 3 residues short of the end of the CDR3; the missing end is completed from the germline J gene. The J gene is TRBJ2-1, the V gene TRBV12-3 or TRBV12-4, with 9 bases matching TRBD2. With 6 bases clipped from V and 9 bases from J, the junction kept 15 bases outside the gene matches. This CDR3 has 16 residues. The sequenced part of the CDR3 DNA is TGTGCCAGCAGCCTAGCCCCTAGCGGGATAGGGGGTGAG. This codes for CASSLAPSGIGGE. The complete CDR3 sequence is CASSLAPSGIGGEQFF.

In the case of this clone: Read coverage stops 3 residues before the CDR3 terminus; the germline J gene supplies the remainder. V gene TRBV20-1 combines with J gene TRBJ2-7, with 10 bases that match TRBD2. The CDR3 contains 17 residues. V dropped 2 bases and J dropped 5; count of bases not matched to a gene: 15. The germline gives CDR1 DFQATT, CDR2 SNEGSKA (reference sequence). The CDR3 reads CSARNRVAGGLSHEQYF. The DNA read from the CDR3 is TGCAGTGCTAGAAACCGGGTAGCGGGAGGCCTTTCCCACGAG.

On this clone: The observed sequence ends 3 residues before the CDR3 terminus, with the missing tail filled in from the germline J gene. The genes are TRBV6-2 or TRBV6-3 and TRBJ2-3; D call uncertain. This CDR3 comprises 12 residues. Germline assignment: CDR1 MNHEY and CDR2 SVGEGT. The V end was cut by 5 bases, the J end by 0 bases, with 3 bases between. The CDR3 is CASSQSTDTQYF. The CDR3 DNA, read in part, is TGTGCCAGCAGTCAAAGCACAGATACG.

Points on this clone: The read gets to within 3 residues of the CDR3 end, and the germline J gene fills in the rest. The rearrangement joins TRBV19 to TRBJ2-2; a weak D match, TRBD1 (5 bases). V shed 5 bases and J shed 2 bases, with 6 bases lying between them. Per germline, CDR1 LNHDA and CDR2 SQIVND (reference sequence). The CDR3 extends over 13 amino acids. The CDR3 loop reads CASSDRNTGELFF. The sequenced part of the CDR3 DNA is TGTGCCAGTAGTGACAGAAACACCGGGGAG.

With regard to this clone: The read gets to within 3 residues of the CDR3 end, and the germline J gene fills in the rest. The rearrangement uses TRBV6-2 or TRBV6-3 and TRBJ2-5; 10 positions match TRBD2. Germline loops: CDR1 MNHEY, CDR2 SVGEGT. CDR3 length equals 17 residues. Germline trimming cut 6 bases from V and 5 bases from J; bases unmatched to any gene: 15. The CDR3 spells CASSITALAGVSETQYF. The DNA read from the CDR3 is TGTGCCAGCAGCATTACTGCGCTAGCGGGGGTTTCGGAGACC.

Of note for this clone: The read ends 3 residues shy of where the CDR3 ends; the end is completed using the germline J gene. The chain is built from TRBV2 and TRBJ2-1; 8 bases align to TRBD2. V was pared by 6 bases and J by 4 bases, with 5 bases of the junction left unmatched. Germline loops: CDR1 SNHLY, CDR2 FYNNEI. CDR3 length: 14 residues. The CDR3 here is CASRGRGEYNEQFF. The CDR3 bases that were read are TGTGCCAGCAGGGGGCGGGGGGAATACAATGAG.

Regarding this clone: The read comes to an end 3 residues before the CDR3 does, leaving the germline J gene to fill in the end. This chain joins TRBV5-8 and TRBJ2-3, with 7 bases lining up with TRBD1. The CDR3 totals 14 residues. V was pared by 3 bases and J by 5 bases, with 6 bases of the junction left unmatched. From germline, CDR1 is SGHTS and CDR2 YDEGEE. CDR3 sequence: CASSSRGFVDTQYF. CDR3 DNA (partial): TGTGCCAGCAGCTCCAGGGGGTTTGTAGATACG.

The part of the CDR3 DNA that was read is TGTGCCAGTAGCAGTCAGGGGTTGATCTATGGC. Translated: CASSSQGLIYG. From start to end, the CDR3 is CASSSQGLIYGYTF. The V gene is TRBV19, the J gene TRBJ1-2; possible D gene TRBD1, 6 bases. The DNA ends 3 residues before the CDR3 does, and the rest of the CDR3 is filled in from the germline J gene. V lost 6 bases and J lost 4, with 15 bases in between. Germline V gives CDR1 LNHDA, CDR2 SQIVND (reference sequence). The CDR3 is 14 amino acids.

In the case of this clone: The read terminates 3 residues ahead of where the CDR3 ends, so the germline J gene completes it. This chain joins TRBV30 and TRBJ2-3, with TRBD1 matching 7 bases. Unmatched junction bases numbered 6, after V lost 2 bases and J lost 4 bases. There are 14 residues in the CDR3. CDR1 and CDR2 (germline): GTSNPN, SVGIG (reference sequence). The part of the CDR3 DNA that was read is TGTGCCTGGAGTATTGAGACAGGGCCAGATACG. This codes for CAWSIETGPDT. The whole CDR3 region reads CAWSIETGPDTQYF.

Remarks on this clone: The read ends 3 residues shy of where the CDR3 ends; the end is completed using the germline J gene. This chain links TRBV20-1 with TRBJ2-7; 13 bases are a match to TRBD2. CDR1 and CDR2 from the germline V gene are DFQATT and SNEGSKA (reference sequence). The CDR3 is 14 residues long. Trimming removed 5 bases from V and 4 bases from J; junction bases left unmatched: 5. The part of the CDR3 DNA that was read is TGCAGTGCTTTTGGACTAGCGGGAGCGTACGAG. The encoded protein is CSAFGLAGAYE. The whole CDR3 region reads CSAFGLAGAYEQYF.

In regard to this clone: The observed sequence ends 3 residues before the CDR3 terminus, with the missing tail filled in from the germline J gene. The J gene is TRBJ1-6, the V gene TRBV7-2, with TRBD1 as a possible D gene (6 bases). V shed 2 bases and J shed 6 bases, with 11 bases lying between them. CDR3 length: 15 amino acids. Looked up from germline, CDR1 is SGHTA and CDR2 is FQGNSA. The sequenced part of the CDR3 DNA is TGTGCCAGCAGCTTATTTCCAGGGGCTAATTCACCC. This gives the protein CASSLFPGANSP. The CDR3 reads in full as CASSLFPGANSPLHF.

In regard to this clone: With the read ending 3 residues before the CDR3 end, the germline J gene is used to fill in that end. The rearrangement links TRBV6-4 to TRBJ2-3; tentatively, D is TRBD1 (5 bases). V was trimmed by 2 bases and J by 5 bases, leaving 11 bases between them. The germline CDR1 and CDR2 sequences are MRHNA and SNTAGT. The CDR3 covers 14 residues. The sequenced part of the CDR3 DNA is TGTGCCAGCAGTGACAGGGGATTCCAAGATACG. This translates into CASSDRGFQDT. The full CDR3 protein reads CASSDRGFQDTQYF.

Turning to this clone: The read stops 3 residues short of the end of the CDR3; the missing end is completed from the germline J gene. The chain employs TRBV5-1 and TRBJ1-2; D unclear. The CDR3 consists of 14 residues. Germline V gene lookup returns CDR1 SGHRS and CDR2 YFSETQ. Trimming cost V 1 base and J 1 base, with 8 bases left between them. The sequenced CDR3 bases are TGCGCCAGCAGCTTGAGTCAGAGTAACTATGGC. Amino acids: CASSLSQSNYG. The CDR3 in its entirety is CASSLSQSNYGYTF. Drawing the rest from reference TRBV5-1 and TRBJ1-2, the complete variable domain is KAGVTQTPRYLIKTRGQQVTLSCSPISGHRSVSWYQQTPGQGLQFLFEYFSETQRNKGNFPGRFSGRQFSNSRSEMNVSTLELGDSALYLCASSLSQSNYGYTFGSGTRLTVV.